The rows below give T cell receptor beta chains drawn from one sample of a study of blood T cell repertoires in COVID-19. Only in-frame clones appear in the TCRdb table, and some are missing; sequencing was by immunoSEQ multiplex PCR. The sample yields roughly 200,000 clones, over 80% seen once. Sequencing used PBMCs or T cells enriched from blood (not recorded which). These receptors were collected from a man in his thirties or forties who had recovered from COVID-19. Both conserved end residues are part of each CDR3. The D gene is left open where the match is weak.

TRBV4-2	TRBJ2-3	15	-	TGTGCCAGCAGCCAGCTAGCGACTAGCACAGATACGCAGTATTTT	CASSQLATSTDTQYF
TRBV14	TRBJ2-2	14	-	TGTGCCAGCAGCCAATACCACGGGTCCGGGGAGCTGTTTTTT	CASSQYHGSGELFF
TRBV9	TRBJ2-2	14	-	TGTGCCAGCAGCACCCGGGTCACACCCGGGGAGCTGTTTTTT	CASSTRVTPGELFF
TRBV6-5	TRBJ1-5	13	-	TGTGCCAGTAGCGACCAGGGGAAACAGCCCCAGCATTTT	CASSDQGKQPQHF
TRBV11-2	TRBJ2-1	17	-	TGTGCCAGCAGCTTAGGGGCCGGGGACATCGCTTACAATGAGCAGTTCTTC	CASSLGAGDIAYNEQFF
TRBV27	TRBJ2-7	14	-	TGTGCCAGCAGTTTAGGCGGGACCCGATACGAGCAGTACTTC	CASSLGGTRYEQYF
TRBV9	TRBJ2-1	17	-	TGTGCCAGCAGCGTAGAACTGCGGGGAAACTCCTACAATGAGCAGTTCTTC	CASSVELRGNSYNEQFF
TRBV21-1	TRBJ1-4	16	-	TGTGCCAGCAGGGACAGGGGACGTTTGGTTTATGAAAAACTGTTTTTT	CASRDRGRLVYEKLFF
TRBV7-2	TRBJ2-1	16	TRBD1	TGTGCCAGCAGCTTAACTGGGCAGGGGGCCTACAATGAGCAGTTCTTC	CASSLTGQGAYNEQFF
TRBV9	TRBJ2-1	14	TRBD1	TGTGCCAGCAGCCCCGCGGGACAGGGTTATGAGCAGTTCTTC	CASSPAGQGYEQFF
TRBV9	TRBJ2-2	16	-	TGTGCCAGCAGCGCCCCATGGGGGCTGAACACCGGGGAGCTGTTTTTT	CASSAPWGLNTGELFF
TRBV9	TRBJ2-7	16	TRBD2	TGTGCCAGCAGCGATACCGGGACTAGCGGCTCCTACGAGCAGTACTTC	CASSDTGTSGSYEQYF
TRBV29-1	TRBJ1-4	13	TRBD1	TGCAGCGCCGACAGGGGAGCCGGTGAAAAACTGTTTTTT	CSADRGAGEKLFF
TRBV4-3	TRBJ2-1	18	TRBD2	TGCGCCAGCAGCCATCTCACCCCGACTAGCGGGAGGGCTTATGAGCAGTTCTTC	CASSHLTPTSGRAYEQFF
TRBV18	TRBJ1-2	15	TRBD1	TGTGCCAGCACAAAAACGACAGGGGGTGGCTATGGCTACACCTTC	CASTKTTGGGYGYTF
TRBV18	TRBJ2-5	15	-	TGTGCCAGCTCGAAATTTCAGGGTGGGCAAGAGACCCAGTACTTC	CASSKFQGGQETQYF
TRBV7-6	TRBJ2-5	13	-	TGTGCCAGCACCGGACTACCCCAAGAGACCCAGTACTTC	CASTGLPQETQYF
TRBV7-2	TRBJ1-2	13	TRBD1	TGTGCCAGCACCGGACAGGGGCCCTATGGCTACACCTTC	CASTGQGPYGYTF
TRBV4-3	TRBJ1-2	15	-	TGCGCCAGCAGCCAAGGTCTGCGGGGGGACTATGGCTACACCTTC	CASSQGLRGDYGYTF
TRBV7-2	TRBJ2-7	12	-	TGTGCCAGCAGCTTAGACTTCCACGAGCAGTACTTC	CASSLDFHEQYF
TRBV2	TRBJ1-6	14	-	TGTGCCAGCAGTGAGCTTCCCAGGGATTCACCCCTCCACTTT	CASSELPRDSPLHF
TRBV2	TRBJ2-3	16	TRBD2	TGTGCCAGCAGTCCACTAGCGGGGGGGGGCACAGATACGCAGTATTTT	CASSPLAGGGTDTQYF
TRBV24-1	TRBJ2-2	16	-	TGTGCCACCAGTGATTTGTCACAGGGGAACACCGGGGAGCTGTTTTTT	CATSDLSQGNTGELFF
TRBV7-2	TRBJ1-4	15	-	TGTGCCAGCAGCTTAGTAGGAGGGTATAATGAAAAACTGTTTTTT	CASSLVGGYNEKLFF
TRBV9	TRBJ2-5	13	-	TGTGCCAGCAGCGAACAGGACCAAGAGACCCAGTACTTC	CASSEQDQETQYF
TRBV18	TRBJ2-5	14	-	TGTGCCAGCTCACCACTAAGCGGTCAAGAGACCCAGTACTTC	CASSPLSGQETQYF
TRBV10-1	TRBJ2-5	12	TRBD2	TGCGCCAGCAGTAGCGGGGGTGAGACCCAGTACTTC	CASSSGGETQYF
TRBV2	TRBJ2-7	14	-	TGTGCCAGCAGTGAAGCCCAGGGATCCTACGAGCAGTACTTC	CASSEAQGSYEQYF
TRBV7-9	TRBJ2-5	16	TRBD2	TGTGCCAGCAGCCTCCTAGCGGGAGTGTGGCAAGAGACCCAGTACTTC	CASSLLAGVWQETQYF